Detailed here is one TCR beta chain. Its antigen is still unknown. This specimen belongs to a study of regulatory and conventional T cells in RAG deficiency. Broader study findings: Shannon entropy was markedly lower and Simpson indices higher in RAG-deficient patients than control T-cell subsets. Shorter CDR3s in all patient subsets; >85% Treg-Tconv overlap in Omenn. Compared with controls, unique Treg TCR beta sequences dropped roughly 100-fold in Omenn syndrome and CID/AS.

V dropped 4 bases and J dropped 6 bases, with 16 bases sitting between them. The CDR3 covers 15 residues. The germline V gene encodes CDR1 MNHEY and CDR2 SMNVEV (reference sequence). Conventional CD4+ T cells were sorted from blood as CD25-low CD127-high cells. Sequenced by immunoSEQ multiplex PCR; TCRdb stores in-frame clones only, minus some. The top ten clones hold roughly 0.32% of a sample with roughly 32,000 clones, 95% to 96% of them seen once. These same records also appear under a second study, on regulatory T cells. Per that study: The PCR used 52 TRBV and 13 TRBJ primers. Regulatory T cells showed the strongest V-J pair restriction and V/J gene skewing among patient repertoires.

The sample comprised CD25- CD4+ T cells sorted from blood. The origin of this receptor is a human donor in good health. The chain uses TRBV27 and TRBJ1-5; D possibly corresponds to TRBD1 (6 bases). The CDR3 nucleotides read TGTGCCAGCAGTTCATTCGGACAGTTGGCTCAGCCCCAGCATTTT. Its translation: CASSSFGQLAQPQHF.